This T cell receptor beta chain was profiled in a study of vaccination effects on CD4 cells after COVID-19. Germline assignment: CDR1 SGHTA and CDR2 FQGTGA. The CDR3 runs 16 residues. The V segment lost 1 base and the J segment 1 base; nucleotides outside the gene matches: 2. Assay: immunoSEQ multiplex PCR; the TCRdb copy retains only in-frame clones and omits some. The table has 75,000 to 100,000 clones, under 80% seen once. The ViraFEST assay expanded antigen-specific CD4+ T cells with viral peptide pools before sequencing. Following an approximately eleven-day culture, CD4+ T cells were purified. Either the mRNA-1273 or the BNT162b2 vaccine was given to participants as two doses. On both days 3 and 7, half of the culture medium was replaced with IL-2 medium. With regard to this clone: Its antigen is not known.

The receptor's source is a human donor who received a COVID-19 vaccine. The sequenced sample was CD4+ T cells from PBMCs cultured with HCoV-OC43 spike peptides, obtained after COVID-19 vaccination. Subset denoted: HCoV-OC43 spike overlapping peptide pool stimulation. The chain uses TRBV7-3 and TRBJ2-5; 11 bases line up with TRBD1. The CDR3 nucleotides are TGTGCCAGCAGCTTAAAGGGGACAGGGGGCCAAGAGACCCAGTACTTC. It is translated as CASSLKGTGGQETQYF.